These 22 T cell receptor beta chains share one sample of origin, sequenced in a study of T cell responses to AZD1222 COVID-19 vaccine. The repertoire was sequenced with immunoSEQ multiplex PCR; TCRdb's copy has only in-frame clones and lacks some. The table shows about 82,000 clones, with 83% occurring only once. Sequences were derived from peripheral blood, sampled 28 days after the second AZD1222 dose. All receptors derive from an adult who received the AZD1222 COVID-19 vaccine.

The CDR3 bases are TGTGCCAGCAGCTCACATGCGGCCCAGTACTTC. This sequence encodes CASSSHAAQYF. This rearrangement joins TRBV11-2 to TRBJ2-4; D is unresolved. CDR3 length: 11 amino acids. From germline, CDR1 is SGHAT and CDR2 FQNNGV. The ends were cut back, 4 bases at V and 13 bases at J, with 11 bases in the middle.

The V call is TRBV5-1, the J call TRBJ2-3; no clear D. CDR1 and CDR2 from the germline V gene are SGHRS and YFSETQ. V lost 4 bases and J lost 0, with 3 bases in between. The CDR3 sequence is 12 residues long. In nucleotides, the CDR3 is TGCGCCAGCAGCGAAAGCACAGATACGCAGTATTTT. Translating gives CASSESTDTQYF.

V and J are TRBV6-1 and TRBJ1-5; D uncertain. CDR1 and CDR2 (germline): MNHNS, SASEGT. The CDR3 extends over 11 amino acids. V lost 3 bases to trimming and J lost 9 bases, with 6 bases between them. CDR3 region: CASSDLLPQHF. CDR3 in DNA: TGTGCCAGCAGTGACCTTCTGCCCCAGCATTTT.

The chain has TRBV28 and TRBJ2-7; 9 positions match TRBD2. Germline CDR1 reads MDHEN; CDR2 reads SYDVKM. The ends lost 10 bases at V and 3 bases at J; junction bases unmatched: 13. The CDR3 runs 15 residues. This chain's CDR3 is CATKLIAGANYEQYF. In DNA form, the CDR3 reads TGTGCCACCAAACTAATAGCGGGAGCAAACTACGAGCAGTACTTC.

The chain combines TRBV10-3 with TRBJ1-1, with TRBD1 matching over 7 bases. From germline, CDR1 is ENHRY and CDR2 SYGVKD. Unmatched junction bases numbered 3, after V lost 7 bases and J lost 1 base. The CDR3 totals 13 residues. CDR3 sequence (DNA): TGTGCCATCATGGGGACAGAGAACACTGAAGCTTTCTTT. This sequence encodes CAIMGTENTEAFF.

V gene TRBV6-5 combines with J gene TRBJ1-5; 9 positions agree with TRBD1. Trimming at V came to 7 bases and at J to 4 bases, leaving 2 bases not matched to a gene. The CDR3 has 13 amino acids. Germline CDR1 and CDR2: MNHEY and SVGAGI. The CDR3 DNA is TGTGCCAGCAAAGGACAGGGGAATCAGCCCCAGCATTTT. This sequence encodes CASKGQGNQPQHF.

This rearrangement joins TRBV18 to TRBJ2-7; 10 nucleotides match TRBD2. The CDR3 is 13 residues long. V gave up 2 bases and J gave up 11 bases; unmatched junction bases: 6. From germline, CDR1 is KGHSH and CDR2 LQKENI. CDR3 amino acids: CASSPGLAAAKYF. Written as DNA, the CDR3 is TGTGCCAGCTCACCAGGACTAGCGGCCGCGAAGTACTTC.

V usage is TRBV6-2 or TRBV6-3 and J usage is TRBJ2-7; TRBD2 matches at 7 bases. With 2 bases clipped from V and 6 bases from J, the junction kept 13 bases outside the gene matches. Germline CDR1 is MNHEY and CDR2 is SVGEGT. The CDR3 length is 16 residues. The CDR3 here is CASSYVVGGPDTEQYF. The CDR3 DNA follows: TGTGCCAGCAGTTACGTTGTGGGAGGGCCGGATACCGAGCAGTACTTC.

The rearrangement uses TRBV11-2 and TRBJ2-7, with D perhaps TRBD1 (6 bases). Germline V gene sequence: CDR1 SGHAT, CDR2 FQNNGV. The V and J ends lost 3 bases and 1 base respectively, with 7 bases between them. CDR3 length: 13 residues. The CDR3 sequence: CASSFGQSYEQYF. In nucleotides, the CDR3 is TGTGCCAGCAGCTTTGGACAGTCCTACGAGCAGTACTTC.

V gene TRBV5-1 combines with J gene TRBJ2-7; 7 bases align to TRBD1. The CDR3 totals 15 residues. V shed 2 bases, J shed 2 bases, and the junction held 7 bases outside the gene matches. Germline CDR1 is SGHRS and CDR2 is YFSETQ. The CDR3 protein is CASSLLQGSTYEQYF. The CDR3 DNA sequence: TGCGCCAGCAGCTTATTACAGGGGTCAACCTACGAGCAGTACTTC.

The gene calls are TRBV5-4 and TRBJ1-2, with D possibly matching TRBD1 (5 bases). The V end was cut by 0 bases, the J end by 7 bases, with 10 bases between. The V gene's germline CDR1 is SGHNT and CDR2 YYREEE (reference sequence). This CDR3 contains 13 residues. The CDR3 nucleotides are TGTGCCAGCAGCTTGGCCGGGGCGGGTGGCTACACCTTC. Protein sequence: CASSLAGAGGYTF.

J is TRBJ1-2 and V is TRBV30, with 7 bases aligning to TRBD1. The CDR3 covers 13 residues. Germline CDR1 and CDR2: GTSNPN and SVGIG (reference sequence). J lost 3 bases, V lost 8 bases, and 9 bases had no gene match. CDR3 DNA sequence: TGTGCCGGGACAGTTGATTGGGACTATGGCTACACCTTC. This translates into CAGTVDWDYGYTF. The full variable domain, in which reference TRBV30 and TRBJ1-2 provide the parts outside the CDR3, is SQTIHQWPATLVQPVGSPLSLECTVEGTSNPNLYWYRQAAGRGLQLLFYSVGIGQISSEVPQNLSASRPQDRQFILSSKKLLLSDSGFYLCAGTVDWDYGYTFGSGTRLTVV.

The V and J genes are TRBV21-1 and TRBJ1-3. TRBV21-1 counts as a pseudogene. This CDR3 has 18 residues. The CDR3 nucleotides read TGTGCCAGCAGCAGCTTGCCCCGGGGCCCACTCTCTGGAAACACCATATATTTT. Residues: CASSSLPRGPLSGNTIYF.

This clone was recorded a few times. This rearrangement joins TRBV19 to TRBJ1-1; D is unclear. Trimming shortened V by 5 bases and J by 1 base, and 14 bases separated the two germline ends. The CDR3 has 15 residues. Per germline, CDR1 LNHDA and CDR2 SQIVND (reference sequence). The CDR3 is CASSAEDSGNTEAFF. Here the CDR3 DNA reads TGTGCCAGTAGTGCGGAAGACTCCGGGAACACTGAAGCTTTCTTT.

The CDR3 loop reads CASSSSWGSYEQYF. The CDR3 DNA sequence: TGTGCCAGCAGCTCGTCTTGGGGATCCTACGAGCAGTACTTC. This chain uses TRBV11-2 with TRBJ2-7; D gene ambiguous. The CDR3 covers 14 residues. V was clipped by 4 bases and J by 1 base, with 11 bases between them. CDR1 and CDR2 from the germline V gene are SGHAT and FQNNGV.

V gene TRBV6-5 combines with J gene TRBJ2-7; 9 nucleotides align to TRBD1. The CDR3 is 15 amino acids. V was clipped by 4 bases and J by 2 bases; unmatched bases: 6. Germline loops: CDR1 MNHEY, CDR2 SVGAGI. In nucleotides, the CDR3 is TGTGCCAGCAGTTTGGGGGACAGGGTCACCTACGAGCAGTACTTC. Translating it yields CASSLGDRVTYEQYF.

The V and J genes are TRBV27 and TRBJ1-2; D remains unclear. This CDR3 comprises 14 residues. Germline CDR1 is MNHEY and CDR2 is SMNVEV (reference sequence). V was pared by 5 bases and J by 2 bases, with 12 bases between. DNA of the CDR3: TGTGCCAGCAGTCCCTCCCGGACGAACTATGGCTACACCTTC. This encodes CASSPSRTNYGYTF.

The chain uses TRBV12-3 or TRBV12-4 and TRBJ2-5, with no clear D. Between the trimmed V and J ends, which lost 7 bases and 5 bases, there was a span of 8 bases. The CDR3 contains 11 residues. Here the CDR3 reads CASKDLETQYF. CDR3 DNA: TGTGCCAGCAAGGATTTGGAGACCCAGTACTTC.

V and J are TRBV19 and TRBJ2-7; the match to TRBD1 covers 11 bases. The length of the CDR3 is 17 residues. Germline loops: CDR1 LNHDA, CDR2 SQIVND (reference sequence). The trim removed 4 bases at V and 3 bases at J, leaving 11 bases unmatched. The CDR3 DNA sequence: TGTGCCAGTAGTAAACAATACGCCGGGACAGGGGGCTACGAGCAGTACTTC. Translated, it gives CASSKQYAGTGGYEQYF.

This clone came up a few times. The gene calls are TRBV11-2 and TRBJ2-1; D is unresolved. V was shortened by 5 bases and J by 5 bases, with 10 bases between the two germline ends. Looked up from germline, CDR1 is SGHAT and CDR2 is FQNNGV. CDR3 length: 13 amino acids. In nucleotides, the CDR3 is TGTGCCAGCAGCCCCAACACTGACAATGAGCAGTTCTTC. Amino acids: CASSPNTDNEQFF.

This sequence joins TRBV6-1 and TRBJ1-2; 7 nucleotides agree with TRBD1. The CDR3 is made up of 15 amino acids. Germline lookup yields CDR1 MNHNS and CDR2 SASEGT. Trimming took 1 base from V and 4 from J; bases not matched to a gene: 6. CDR3 nucleotides: TGTGCCAGCAGTGAAGGACAGGGTAGAGGCTATGGCTACACCTTC. This codes for CASSEGQGRGYGYTF.

The genes are TRBV19 and TRBJ1-1, with D possibly matching TRBD1 (5 bases). Germline V gene sequence: CDR1 LNHDA, CDR2 SQIVND (reference sequence). Trimming removed 2 bases from V and 1 base from J, with 17 bases in between. CDR3 length: 17 residues. This CDR3 is CASSIIQGVLPNTEAFF. The CDR3 DNA reads TGTGCCAGTAGTATAATCCAGGGAGTTCTGCCGAACACTGAAGCTTTCTTT.